Presented here are 9 T cell receptor beta chains from one specimen sequenced in a study of OX40 agonist ivuxolimab in advanced cancers. Profiling relied on immunoSEQ multiplex PCR, and the TCRdb table lists in-frame clones only, not all of them. The repertoire holds approximately 94,000 clones, with more than 85% as singletons. This sample comprised CD4+ or CD8+ T cells sorted from blood, obtained in a trial of the OX40 agonist ivuxolimab. The receptor set was obtained from an adult with an advanced solid tumor such as melanoma, head and neck, liver or kidney cancer.

J is TRBJ2-1 and V is TRBV6-5; 9 positions agree with TRBD2. The CDR3 runs 15 residues. V was clipped by 2 bases and J by 6 bases; unmatched bases: 5. CDR1 MNHEY and CDR2 SVGAGI come from the germline V gene. The CDR3, as DNA: TGTGCCAGCAGTTACGTTAGCGGGAGAGGCAATGAGCAGTTCTTC. It codes for CASSYVSGRGNEQFF.

V gene TRBV4-2 combines with J gene TRBJ1-1; D is perhaps TRBD1 (6 bases). CDR1 is LGHNA and CDR2 is YNFKEQ in the germline V gene. The CDR3 has 14 amino acids. Trimming removed 4 bases at V and 6 bases at J, with 15 bases between. CDR3 residues: CASSPDRDTAEAFF. In nucleotides, the CDR3 is TGTGCCAGCAGCCCGGACAGAGATACAGCTGAAGCTTTCTTT.

In this sample, this clone turned up once. The chain has TRBV11-3 and TRBJ2-7, with a weak D call TRBD2 (7 bases). The CDR3 covers 15 residues. Trimming took off 5 bases at V and 4 bases at J, with 18 bases between the two ends. Germline V gene sequence: CDR1 SGHNT, CDR2 YENEEA. CDR3 residues: CASSEPWGGRYEQYF. The CDR3 DNA reads TGTGCCAGCAGCGAGCCGTGGGGGGGCCGGTACGAGCAGTACTTC.

The chain recombines TRBV5-1 with TRBJ1-1, with D tentatively TRBD1 (6 bases). The CDR3 spans 14 residues. Trimming shortened V by 5 bases and J by 0 bases, and 11 bases separated the two germline ends. The germline CDR1 and CDR2 sequences are SGHRS and YFSETQ. The CDR3 reads CASRGASMNTEAFF. Written as DNA, the CDR3 is TGCGCCAGCAGGGGGGCATCGATGAACACTGAAGCTTTCTTT.

This chain connects TRBV5-8 to TRBJ1-1; TRBD1 aligns across 8 bases. V shed 0 bases, J shed 7 bases, and the junction held 8 bases outside the gene matches. Germline V lookup: CDR1 SGHTS, CDR2 YDEGEE. The CDR3 totals 15 residues. The CDR3 region is CASSLGRQGYHEAFF. Here the CDR3 DNA reads TGTGCCAGCAGCTTGGGGAGACAGGGGTACCATGAAGCTTTCTTT.

A single count supports this clone. This chain joins TRBV30 and TRBJ2-3; perhaps TRBD2 as D (6 bases). Germline V gives CDR1 GTSNPN, CDR2 SVGIG (reference sequence). The CDR3 is 15 residues long. Trimming cost V 2 bases and J 2 bases, with 14 bases left between them. For the CDR3, the DNA is TGTGCCTGGAGTCTTCTCCAGCGGGCCACAGATACGCAGTATTTT. It translates to CAWSLLQRATDTQYF.

V gene TRBV4-3 combines with J gene TRBJ2-6; D ambiguous. V was cut by 4 bases and J by 2 bases, with 9 bases left in between. Germline values: CDR1 LGHNA, CDR2 YSLEER. CDR3 size: 15 residues. The CDR3 DNA follows: TGCGCCAGCAGCCGGACCCCCCCTGGGGCCAACGTCCTGACTTTC. Residues: CASSRTPPGANVLTF.

This chain joins TRBV28 and TRBJ2-1; 12 positions match TRBD2. This CDR3 has 18 amino acids. Germline CDR1 and CDR2: MDHEN and SYDVKM. Trimming at V came to 6 bases and at J to 0 bases, leaving 9 bases not matched to a gene. CDR3 DNA sequence: TGTGCCAGCAGAGGGACTAGCGGGCAACGGAGCTCCTACAATGAGCAGTTCTTC. Translated: CASRGTSGQRSSYNEQFF. Complete variable domain (other parts from reference TRBV28 and TRBJ2-1): DVKVTQSSRYLVKRTGEKVFLECVQDMDHENMFWYRQDPGLGLRLIYFSYDVKMKEKGDIPEGYSVSREKKERFSLILESASTNQTSMYLCASRGTSGQRSSYNEQFFGPGTRLTVL.

V gene TRBV4-2 combines with J gene TRBJ2-7; D may be TRBD1 (6 bases). The CDR3 is 15 residues long. Germline V gives CDR1 LGHNA, CDR2 YNFKEQ. The V gene lost 1 base and the J gene lost 3 bases, with 13 bases spanning the gap. CDR3 protein: CASSQGGQGVYEQYF. CDR3 sequence (DNA): TGTGCCAGCAGCCAAGGGGGGCAGGGAGTCTACGAGCAGTACTTC.